These T cell receptor beta chains were read from a single sample in a study of T cell repertoires in cytomegalovirus infection. Via MiXCR, TCRdb re-called the reads, giving one row per CDR3 protein. This table holds about 320,000 distinct CDR3 sequences, more than 8% found once. The sequenced material came from PBMCs. These receptors were collected from a human donor in good health (CMV status not recorded). Some clones in this sample may be carry-over from other donors' samples. Both conserved end residues are part of each CDR3. The D gene is left open where the match is weak. Clone size is not always given. Where it is, it says once, few, many or a class for expanded clones.

>TRBJ2-7|.|TRBV18|.
TGTGCCAGCTCAAGGAGCGGTAGCAACGAGCAGTACTTC
CASSRSGSNEQYF
>TRBJ1-3|many|TRBV7-2|.
TGTGCCAGCAGCCAATTAAACACCATATATTTT
CASSQLNTIYF
>TRBJ1-5|many|TRBV7-2|.
TGTGCCAGCAGCTTAGTGGCTAGGGGGAGTTGGCAGCCCCAGCATTTT
CASSLVARGSWQPQHF
>TRBJ2-7|few|TRBV20-1|TRBD2
TGCAGTGCTGTCTCGAGCGGGAGCTCCTACGAGCAGTACTTC
CSAVSSGSSYEQYF
>TRBJ2-1|few|TRBV28|.
TGTGCCAGCAGTCAACCTCGGGCGGGATCATCCGAGCAGTTCTTC
CASSQPRAGSSEQFF
>TRBJ1-2|few|TRBV7-2|.
TGTGCCAGCAGTTATGGCTACACCTTC
CASSYGYTF
>TRBJ1-5|many|TRBV12-3/TRBV12-4|.
TGTGCCAGCAACCAGGGTTTCGGCAATCAGCCCCAGCATTTT
CASNQGFGNQPQHF
>TRBJ2-3|.|TRBV7-2|.
TGTGCCAGCAGCCCCCGGCGGGGGCAGGATACGCAGTATTTT
CASSPRRGQDTQYF
>TRBJ2-5|many|TRBV7-8|.
TGTGCCAGCAGACTACTCGGGGTGGAGGAGACCCAGTACTTC
CASRLLGVEETQYF
>TRBJ1-4|.|TRBV11-2|.
TGTGCCAGCAGCTTGATGGGGGGAATAGCTAATAAAAAACTGTTTTTT
CASSLMGGIANKKLFF
>TRBJ2-7|few|TRBV20-1|TRBD2
TGCAGTGCTAATAGCGGGGGGCCCTCCTACGAGCAGTACTTC
CSANSGGPSYEQYF
>TRBJ2-2|few|TRBV6-6|TRBD2
TGTGCCAGCAATCCCAGCGGGAATGCCGGGGAGCTGTTTTTT
CASNPSGNAGELFF
>TRBJ2-5|many|TRBV12-3/TRBV12-4|.
TGTGCCAGCAGTCCGACCAAGGTAGCCAGGTTAGAGACCCAGTACTTC
CASSPTKVARLETQYF
>TRBJ2-1|many|TRBV7-3|.
TGTGCCAGCAGCTCCAACGCGGGCACCAATGAGCAGTTCTTC
CASSSNAGTNEQFF
>TRBJ2-2|few|TRBV6-1|TRBD2
TGTGCCAGCAGTGAAGCGAGACTAGCGGGCCAAGGAGGGGAGCTGTTTTTT
CASSEARLAGQGGELFF
>TRBJ2-6|many|TRBV12-3/TRBV12-4|.
TGTGCCAGCTCGGCCGTTGCCGATTCTGGGGCCAACGTCCTGACTTTC
CASSAVADSGANVLTF
>TRBJ2-5|.|TRBV20-1|TRBD2
TGCAGTGCTGGGGGAGGAGCGGGGAAGACCCAGTACTTC
CSAGGGAGKTQYF
>TRBJ1-4|few|TRBV4-2|.
TGTGCCAGCAGCCTAGGTGGGGCTGGTGAAAAACTGTTTTTT
CASSLGGAGEKLFF
>TRBJ2-3|many|TRBV20-1|.
TGCAGTGCCGGGACTCCTAGCACAGATACGCAGTATTTT
CSAGTPSTDTQYF
>TRBJ1-2|few|TRBV20-1|TRBD1
TGCAGTGCTGGCGGGACAGGGAGTTATACCTATGGCTACACCTTC
CSAGGTGSYTYGYTF
>TRBJ2-5|.|TRBV6-6|.
TGTGCCAGTTCGTACTTGTCAGAGACCCAGTACTTC
CASSYLSETQYF
>TRBJ1-1|few|TRBV9|.
TGTGCCAGCAGCGTCGGGACGGGCACTGAAGCTTTCTTT
CASSVGTGTEAFF
>TRBJ2-3|.|TRBV7-2|.
TGTGCCAGCACTCGATCTAGCGCGCAGTATTTT
CASTRSSAQYF
>TRBJ2-7|few|TRBV6-2/TRBV6-3|TRBD2
TGTGCCAGCAGTTACTCTTACGGGAGGGTCCAAAGCGAGCAGTACTTC
CASSYSYGRVQSEQYF
>TRBJ1-5|many|TRBV12-3/TRBV12-4|.
TGTGCCAGCAGTTTAGGCGAGGCCCAGCCCCAGCATTTT
CASSLGEAQPQHF
>TRBJ2-1|few|TRBV27|TRBD2
TGTGCCAGCAGTCCATACGGACTAGCGGGAGATGAGCAGTTCTTC
CASSPYGLAGDEQFF
>TRBJ2-1|many|TRBV7-8|TRBD2
TGTGCCAGCAGTTCCCTTTCGCGGGGGGCCAGGGATGAGCAGTTCTTC
CASSSLSRGARDEQFF